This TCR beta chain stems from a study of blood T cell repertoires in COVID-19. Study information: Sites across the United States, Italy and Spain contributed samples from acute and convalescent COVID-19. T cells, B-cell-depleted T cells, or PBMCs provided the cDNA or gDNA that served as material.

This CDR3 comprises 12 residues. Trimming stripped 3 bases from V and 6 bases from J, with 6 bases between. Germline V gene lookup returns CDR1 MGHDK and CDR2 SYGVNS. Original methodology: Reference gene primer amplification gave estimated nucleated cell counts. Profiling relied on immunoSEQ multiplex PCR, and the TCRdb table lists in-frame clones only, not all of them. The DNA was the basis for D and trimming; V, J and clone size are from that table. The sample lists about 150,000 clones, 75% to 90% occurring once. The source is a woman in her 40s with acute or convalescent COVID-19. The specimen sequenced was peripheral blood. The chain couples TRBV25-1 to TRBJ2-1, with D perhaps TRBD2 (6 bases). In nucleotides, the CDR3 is TGTGCCAGCAGTGAGGGAGGCAATGAGCAGTTCTTC. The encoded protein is CASSEGGNEQFF.